The T cell receptor beta chain described here comes from a study of CD8 T cells in ankylosing spondylitis. General study results and limits: From matched ankylosing spondylitis synovial fluid, disease-linked clones were reportedly recovered at significantly enriched levels. In the blood and synovial fluid of reactive arthritis, some motif variants had been previously reported.

Quantitative 5'-RACE with molecular barcodes was used to make the TCR beta libraries. TCRdb redid the calling of the 5' RACE reads with MiXCR, one entry per CDR3 protein. The repertoire holds around 130,000 distinct CDR3 sequences, with 6.5% to 9% as singletons. On this clonotype itself: Its target is unknown.

CDR3 length: 13 residues. The germline V and J ends were trimmed by 3 bases and 1 base, with 7 bases remaining between them. The sequence derives from a male donor with ankylosing spondylitis or in good health (not recorded which). V usage is TRBV12-3 or TRBV12-4 and J usage is TRBJ2-7; D is uncertain. Sequencing was done on a sample of blood, either unsorted or a sorted T cell fraction (not recorded which). The CDR3 DNA sequence: TGTGCCAGCAGTTTCAGCGCATCCTACGAGCAGTACTTC. Protein sequence: CASSFSASYEQYF.